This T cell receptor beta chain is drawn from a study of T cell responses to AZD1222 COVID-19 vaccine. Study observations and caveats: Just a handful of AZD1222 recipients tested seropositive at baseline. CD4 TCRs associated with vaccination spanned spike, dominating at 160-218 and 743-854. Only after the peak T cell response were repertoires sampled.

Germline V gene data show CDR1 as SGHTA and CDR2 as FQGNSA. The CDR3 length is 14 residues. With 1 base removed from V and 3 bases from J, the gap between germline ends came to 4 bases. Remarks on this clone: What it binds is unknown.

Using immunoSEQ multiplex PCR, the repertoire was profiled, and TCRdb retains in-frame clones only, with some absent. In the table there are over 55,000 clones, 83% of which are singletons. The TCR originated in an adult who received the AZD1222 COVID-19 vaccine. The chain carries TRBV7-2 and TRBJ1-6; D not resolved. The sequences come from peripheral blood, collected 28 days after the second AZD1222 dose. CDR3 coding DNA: TGTGCCAGCAGCTTAGGAATCTATAATTCACCCCTCCACTTT. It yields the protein CASSLGIYNSPLHF.